This T cell receptor beta chain was identified in a study of T-cell reconstitution after alpha-beta-depleted transplantation in children. For TCRbeta, the library was prepared with unique molecular identifiers. Each CDR3 protein gets one entry after TCRdb re-called the PCR reads with MiXCR. Found here are 300,000 to 350,000 distinct CDR3 sequences, roughly 21% of them singletons; the top ten hold around 9.9%. Specimen: PBMCs, mostly from graft donor cells, collected 180 days after TCRalphabeta/CD19-depleted stem cell transplant. This receptor was identified in a male patient younger than 18 who had a stem cell transplant for acute lymphoblastic leukemia, so the T cells may come from the graft donor.

In DNA, the CDR3 is TGCAGCGTTGACTGGCGGGAGAGGGTAGAGACCCAGTACTTC. This encodes CSVDWRERVETQYF. The chain couples TRBV29-1 to TRBJ2-5, with 7 bases aligning to TRBD2. CDR3 size: 14 residues. Trimming cost V 3 bases and J 4 bases; bases outside gene matches: 8. Germline lookup yields CDR1 SQVTM and CDR2 ANQGSEA.